The 22 T cell receptor beta chains below come from one sample, sequenced in a study of CD8+ T cells in alopecia areata (dated by TCRdb to the late 2010s). The library was prepared using the immunoSEQ multiplex PCR assay. To provide template for TCR sequencing, every sample had RNA extracted and reverse transcribed into cDNA. What TCRdb holds here is the immuneACCESS table cut down to in-frame rearrangements. Part of the clones is not present; checked against another copy, under half of the missing clones reflect an unresolved V gene, and the others are unexplained. This sample gives more than 95,000 clones in total; more than 30% of them show up just once. The ten most abundant clones make up 3% to 3.5% of the sample. The sequencing sample was made of CD4+ T cells sorted from blood. The receptors stem from a human donor with alopecia areata.

The chain links TRBV4-2 to TRBJ2-1; D unclear. The CDR3 length is 12 residues. Trimming took 4 bases from V and 5 from J, leaving 6 bases between them. Germline values: CDR1 LGHNA, CDR2 YNFKEQ. CDR3 nucleotide sequence: TGTGCCAGCAGCCGTACTAACAATGAGCAGTTCTTC. It yields the protein CASSRTNNEQFF.

This chain joins TRBV20-1 and TRBJ2-1; D is undetermined. The CDR3 is 11 amino acids. V was pared by 4 bases and J by 7 bases, with 8 bases between. The V gene's germline CDR1 is DFQATT and CDR2 SNEGSKA (reference sequence). CDR3 sequence (DNA): TGCAGTGCTACCCGGCTAAATGAGCAGTTCTTC. Its protein is CSATRLNEQFF.

The CDR3 bases are TGTGCCTGGAGTGGTAGCGGTGAGCAGTTCTTC. It is translated as CAWSGSGEQFF. The V call is TRBV30, the J call TRBJ2-1; D perhaps matches TRBD2 (6 bases). The germline V gene has CDR1 GTSNPN and CDR2 SVGIG (reference sequence). The CDR3 runs 11 residues. V was clipped by 1 base and J by 9 bases, with 7 bases between them.

The V call is TRBV7-3, the J call TRBJ2-2; TRBD1 agrees at 8 bases. This CDR3 is built from 15 residues. J was trimmed by 5 bases and V by 3 bases; bases with no gene match: 5. CDR1 is SGHTA and CDR2 is FQGTGA in the germline V gene. The CDR3 DNA reads TGTGCCAGCAGCTTTACAGGGGGTATTACCGGGGAGCTGTTTTTT. It specifies CASSFTGGITGELFF.

The chain has TRBV25-1 and TRBJ1-2; D is unresolved. The CDR3 is 12 amino acids. CDR1 and CDR2 (germline): MGHDK, SYGVNS. The V end lost 4 bases, the J end lost 0 bases, and 3 bases lay between the germline ends. CDR3 loop: CASSGANYGYTF. The CDR3 region has the DNA TGTGCCAGCAGTGGGGCTAACTATGGCTACACCTTC.

The gene calls are TRBV28 and TRBJ2-2; no clear D. Germline CDR1 MDHEN, CDR2 SYDVKM. This CDR3 comprises 16 residues. V lost 1 base, J lost 0 bases, and 9 bases lay in between. DNA of the CDR3: TGTGCCAGCAGTTTATACGGAGCGTCGAACACCGGGGAGCTGTTTTTT. Encoded protein: CASSLYGASNTGELFF.

This sequence joins TRBV4-1 and TRBJ2-5; the D gene could be TRBD1 or TRBD2 (5 bases each). Trimming removed 9 bases at V and 4 bases at J, with 24 bases between. The CDR3 covers 16 residues. From germline, CDR1 is MGHRA and CDR2 YSYEKL. The CDR3 coding sequence is TGCGCCAGTGAGAGGGCAGGGTTGGGAGTAAGAGAGACCCAGTACTTC. The encoded protein is CASERAGLGVRETQYF.

This clone was observed a few times. V and J are TRBV5-1 and TRBJ2-3; possibly TRBD2 for D (6 bases). V gave up 4 bases and J gave up 1 base, with 10 bases separating them. The CDR3 runs 14 residues. Per the germline V gene, CDR1 is SGHRS and CDR2 is YFSETQ. The CDR3 here is CASSLSGGTDTQYF. The CDR3 DNA is TGCGCCAGCAGCCTGTCGGGGGGCACAGATACGCAGTATTTT.

The V gene is TRBV2, the J gene TRBJ2-3; 13 bases line up with TRBD2. Germline CDR1 and CDR2: SNHLY and FYNNEI. CDR3 length: 15 amino acids. Losses at the gene ends were 6 bases for V and 6 bases for J; bases not matched to a gene: 6. The CDR3: CASRGLAGVSDTQYF. The CDR3 coding sequence is TGTGCCAGCAGAGGACTAGCGGGGGTCTCGGATACGCAGTATTTT.

This clone appeared a few times. The chain is built from TRBV7-3 and TRBJ1-2; a possible D gene is TRBD1 (5 bases). Germline V gene data show CDR1 as SGHTA and CDR2 as FQGTGA. The CDR3 runs to 13 residues. Trimming removed 5 bases at V and 4 bases at J, with 11 bases between. CDR3 sequence: CASSLGEGYGYTF. In DNA, the CDR3 is TGTGCCAGCAGCCTAGGGGAGGGCTATGGCTACACCTTC.

V gene TRBV4-1 combines with J gene TRBJ2-5; 13 nucleotides line up with TRBD2. Germline assignment: CDR1 MGHRA and CDR2 YSYEKL. V shed 4 bases, J shed 6 bases, and the junction held 11 bases outside the gene matches. The CDR3 runs 17 residues. The CDR3 reads CASSLVPAGLAGQTQYF. CDR3 sequence (DNA): TGCGCCAGCAGCCTTGTCCCCGCGGGACTAGCGGGGCAGACCCAGTACTTC.

The chain is built from TRBV29-1 and TRBJ2-1, with D possibly TRBD2 on 6 matching bases. This CDR3 spans 12 amino acids. Looked up from germline, CDR1 is SQVTM and CDR2 is ANQGSEA. With 7 bases removed from V and 11 bases from J, the gap between germline ends came to 18 bases. Here the CDR3 reads CSAGGAESKQFF. DNA of the CDR3: TGCAGCGCCGGGGGAGCGGAAAGCAAGCAGTTCTTC.

V gene TRBV5-1 combines with J gene TRBJ2-1; D unresolved. In germline, CDR1 is SGHRS, CDR2 YFSETQ. This CDR3 comprises 13 residues. With 2 bases removed from V and 7 bases from J, the gap between germline ends came to 10 bases. The CDR3 loop is CASSLSNGNEQFF. As DNA, the CDR3 is TGCGCCAGCAGCTTATCTAACGGGAATGAGCAGTTCTTC.

This clone has only a few counts. Other DNA sequences from this sample encode an identical CDR3 as well. The chain is built from TRBV20-1 and TRBJ2-1, with 7 bases fitting TRBD1. The germline V gene has CDR1 DFQATT and CDR2 SNEGSKA (reference sequence). This CDR3 is built from 11 residues. With 6 bases clipped from V and 7 bases from J, the junction kept 3 bases outside the gene matches. CDR3 nucleotides: TGCAGTGCGGCACAGGGGAATGAGCAGTTCTTC. This sequence encodes CSAAQGNEQFF.

This clone was seen only once. The rearrangement uses TRBV6-5 and TRBJ2-7, with 8 bases matching TRBD2. Unmatched junction bases numbered 12, after V lost 5 bases and J lost 6 bases. Germline V gives CDR1 MNHEY, CDR2 SVGAGI. This CDR3 is 15 amino acids long. CDR3 coding DNA: TGTGCCAGCAGTCCACCGGGACTAGATTCGCCCGAGCAGTACTTC. Translation gives CASSPPGLDSPEQYF.

This clone was seen just once. The chain joins TRBV4-2 to TRBJ1-2, with no clear D. The germline V and J ends were trimmed by 3 bases and 4 bases, with 12 bases remaining between them. From germline, CDR1 is LGHNA and CDR2 YNFKEQ. The CDR3 is 14 amino acids. Written as DNA, the CDR3 is TGTGCCAGCAGCCAGGACGGGCAGACCTATGGCTACACCTTC. Its protein is CASSQDGQTYGYTF.

The chain has TRBV7-2 and TRBJ2-7; maybe TRBD1 (6 bases). Germline loops: CDR1 SGHTA, CDR2 FQGNSA. This CDR3 comprises 14 residues. Trimming pared 3 bases from V and 1 base from J, leaving 10 bases between. For the CDR3, the DNA is TGTGCCAGCAGCTTTGACAGGCAGTCCTACGAGCAGTACTTC. This encodes CASSFDRQSYEQYF.

V usage is TRBV19 and J usage is TRBJ2-7; TRBD1 agrees at 7 bases. The CDR3 length is 14 residues. The germline CDR1 and CDR2 sequences are LNHDA and SQIVND (reference sequence). V shed 4 bases and J 2 bases; nucleotides not matched to a gene: 5. The chain's CDR3 is CASSSPGQTYEQYF. CDR3 coding DNA: TGTGCCAGTAGTAGCCCGGGACAGACCTACGAGCAGTACTTC.

This clone was seen ten or more times. The chain is built from TRBV7-9 and TRBJ2-1; 9 nucleotides align to TRBD1. The CDR3 sequence is 15 residues long. Germline lookup yields CDR1 SEHNR and CDR2 FQNEAQ (reference sequence). The V gene end was trimmed by 3 bases and the J gene end by 4 bases; junction bases not matched to a gene: 4. The CDR3 sequence: CASSLGQGDYNEQFF. In nucleotides, the CDR3 is TGTGCCAGCAGCTTGGGACAGGGAGATTACAATGAGCAGTTCTTC.

This clone was observed a few times. The chain recombines TRBV29-1 with TRBJ1-1; 12 bases match TRBD1. Germline V CDR1 and CDR2: SQVTM, ANQGSEA. With 5 bases clipped from V and 4 bases from J, the junction kept 5 bases outside the gene matches. This CDR3 spans 14 amino acids. CDR3 in DNA: TGCAGCGTTATGGGACAGGGGGCTGGCACTGAAGCTTTCTTT. As protein: CSVMGQGAGTEAFF.

The chain links TRBV7-2 to TRBJ2-7, with D perhaps matching TRBD2 (7 bases). The CDR3 consists of 14 residues. V shed 5 bases and J shed 2 bases, with 13 bases lying between them. CDR1 and CDR2 from the germline V gene are SGHTA and FQGNSA. The CDR3, as DNA: TGTGCCAGCAGCAGGGGAGGGGGGCCCTACGAGCAGTACTTC. It codes for CASSRGGGPYEQYF.

Only a few counts were recorded for this clone. The chain couples TRBV29-1 to TRBJ2-5; 7 bases agree with TRBD1. Germline V CDR1 and CDR2: SQVTM, ANQGSEA. This CDR3 region has 12 residues. Germline trimming cut 8 bases from V and 2 bases from J; bases unmatched to any gene: 5. The CDR3 DNA follows: TGCAGCATCAACAGGGGACAAGAGACCCAGTACTTC. It is translated as CSINRGQETQYF.